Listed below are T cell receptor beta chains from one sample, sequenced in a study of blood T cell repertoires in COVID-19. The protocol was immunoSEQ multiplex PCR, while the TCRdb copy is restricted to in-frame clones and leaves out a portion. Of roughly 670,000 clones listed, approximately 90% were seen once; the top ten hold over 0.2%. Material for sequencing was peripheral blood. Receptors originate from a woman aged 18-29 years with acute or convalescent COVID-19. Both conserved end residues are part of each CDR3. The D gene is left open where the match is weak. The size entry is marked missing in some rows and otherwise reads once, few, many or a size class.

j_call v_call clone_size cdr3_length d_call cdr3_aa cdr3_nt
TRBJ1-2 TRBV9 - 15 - CASTPNPTENYGYTF TGTGCCAGCACACCAAACCCAACAGAAAACTATGGCTACACCTTC
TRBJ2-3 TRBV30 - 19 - CAWSVGRLWGVQDTDTQYF TGTGCCTGGAGTGTAGGGCGGTTGTGGGGGGTACAGGACACAGATACGCAGTATTTT
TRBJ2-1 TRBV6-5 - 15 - CASRLPGLNHNEQFF TGTGCCAGCAGGCTTCCGGGACTGAATCACAATGAGCAGTTCTTC
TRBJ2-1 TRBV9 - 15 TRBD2 CASSVERTSTNEQFF TGTGCCAGCAGCGTAGAGAGGACTAGCACTAATGAGCAGTTCTTC
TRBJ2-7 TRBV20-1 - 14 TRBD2 CSASRAGGLYEQYF TGCAGTGCTAGTAGGGCGGGGGGCCTCTACGAGCAGTACTTC
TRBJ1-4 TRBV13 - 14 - CASSSPGTNEKLFF TGTGCCAGCAGCTCTCCGGGAACTAATGAAAAACTGTTTTTT
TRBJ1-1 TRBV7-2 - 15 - CASSPQGYMNTEAFF TGTGCCAGCAGCCCCCAGGGTTACATGAACACTGAAGCTTTCTTT
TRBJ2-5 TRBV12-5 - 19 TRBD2 CASGLVRGGPRGMAETQYF TGTGCTAGTGGTTTGGTACGGGGGGGCCCTCGAGGAATGGCAGAGACCCAGTACTTC
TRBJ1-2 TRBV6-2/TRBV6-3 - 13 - CASSYGAGYGYTF TGTGCCAGCAGTTACGGGGCAGGCTATGGCTACACCTTC
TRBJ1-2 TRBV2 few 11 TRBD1 CATDRGYGYTF TGTGCCACCGACAGGGGGTATGGCTACACCTTC
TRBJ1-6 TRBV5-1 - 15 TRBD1 CASSLAAGGNSPLHF TGCGCCAGCAGCTTGGCGGCAGGGGGGAATTCACCCCTCCACTTT
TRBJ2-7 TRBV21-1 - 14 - CASSKGQGAYEQYF TGTGCCAGCAGCAAAGGACAGGGGGCCTACGAGCAGTACTTC
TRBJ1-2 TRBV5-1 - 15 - CASSPVAGPNYGYTF TGCGCCAGCAGTCCCGTGGCAGGGCCTAACTATGGCTACACCTTC
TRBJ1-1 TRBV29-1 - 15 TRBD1 CSVSPKQGGYTEAFF TGCAGCGTGTCTCCAAAACAGGGGGGGTACACTGAAGCTTTCTTT
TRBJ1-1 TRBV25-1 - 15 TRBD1 CASRETGVWGTEAFF TGTGCCAGCAGAGAGACAGGGGTTTGGGGCACTGAAGCTTTCTTT
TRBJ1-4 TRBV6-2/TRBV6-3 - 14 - CASSVTATNEKLFF TGTGCCAGCAGCGTGACAGCAACTAATGAAAAACTGTTTTTT
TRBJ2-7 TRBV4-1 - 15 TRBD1 CASSQESDRGYEQYF TGCGCCAGCAGCCAAGAAAGTGACAGGGGCTACGAGCAGTACTTC
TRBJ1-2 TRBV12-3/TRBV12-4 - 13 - CASSFGGGGGYTF TGTGCCAGCAGTTTTGGGGGCGGGGGCGGCTACACCTTC
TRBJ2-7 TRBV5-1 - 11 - CASAGPGEQYF TGCGCCAGCGCCGGACCGGGGGAGCAGTACTTC
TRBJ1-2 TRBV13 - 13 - CASSLNRNYGYTF TGTGCCAGCAGCTTAAACAGAAACTATGGCTACACCTTC
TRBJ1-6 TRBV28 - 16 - CASSALGGGRYSPLHF TGTGCCAGCAGTGCTCTTGGGGGAGGAAGGTATTCACCCCTCCACTTT
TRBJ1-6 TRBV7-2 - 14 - CASSLNQGTSPLHF TGTGCCAGCAGCTTAAACCAGGGTACTTCACCCCTCCACTTT
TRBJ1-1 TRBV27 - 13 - CASRSGTSSEAFF TGTGCCAGCAGGTCTGGGACTTCCTCTGAAGCTTTCTTT
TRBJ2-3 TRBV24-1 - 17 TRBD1 CATSDHTRTGYTDTQYF TGTGCCACCAGTGACCACACGAGGACAGGGTACACAGATACGCAGTATTTT
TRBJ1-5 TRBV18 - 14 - CASSPGQGSQPQHF TGTGCCAGCTCACCAGGGCAGGGTAGTCAGCCCCAGCATTTT